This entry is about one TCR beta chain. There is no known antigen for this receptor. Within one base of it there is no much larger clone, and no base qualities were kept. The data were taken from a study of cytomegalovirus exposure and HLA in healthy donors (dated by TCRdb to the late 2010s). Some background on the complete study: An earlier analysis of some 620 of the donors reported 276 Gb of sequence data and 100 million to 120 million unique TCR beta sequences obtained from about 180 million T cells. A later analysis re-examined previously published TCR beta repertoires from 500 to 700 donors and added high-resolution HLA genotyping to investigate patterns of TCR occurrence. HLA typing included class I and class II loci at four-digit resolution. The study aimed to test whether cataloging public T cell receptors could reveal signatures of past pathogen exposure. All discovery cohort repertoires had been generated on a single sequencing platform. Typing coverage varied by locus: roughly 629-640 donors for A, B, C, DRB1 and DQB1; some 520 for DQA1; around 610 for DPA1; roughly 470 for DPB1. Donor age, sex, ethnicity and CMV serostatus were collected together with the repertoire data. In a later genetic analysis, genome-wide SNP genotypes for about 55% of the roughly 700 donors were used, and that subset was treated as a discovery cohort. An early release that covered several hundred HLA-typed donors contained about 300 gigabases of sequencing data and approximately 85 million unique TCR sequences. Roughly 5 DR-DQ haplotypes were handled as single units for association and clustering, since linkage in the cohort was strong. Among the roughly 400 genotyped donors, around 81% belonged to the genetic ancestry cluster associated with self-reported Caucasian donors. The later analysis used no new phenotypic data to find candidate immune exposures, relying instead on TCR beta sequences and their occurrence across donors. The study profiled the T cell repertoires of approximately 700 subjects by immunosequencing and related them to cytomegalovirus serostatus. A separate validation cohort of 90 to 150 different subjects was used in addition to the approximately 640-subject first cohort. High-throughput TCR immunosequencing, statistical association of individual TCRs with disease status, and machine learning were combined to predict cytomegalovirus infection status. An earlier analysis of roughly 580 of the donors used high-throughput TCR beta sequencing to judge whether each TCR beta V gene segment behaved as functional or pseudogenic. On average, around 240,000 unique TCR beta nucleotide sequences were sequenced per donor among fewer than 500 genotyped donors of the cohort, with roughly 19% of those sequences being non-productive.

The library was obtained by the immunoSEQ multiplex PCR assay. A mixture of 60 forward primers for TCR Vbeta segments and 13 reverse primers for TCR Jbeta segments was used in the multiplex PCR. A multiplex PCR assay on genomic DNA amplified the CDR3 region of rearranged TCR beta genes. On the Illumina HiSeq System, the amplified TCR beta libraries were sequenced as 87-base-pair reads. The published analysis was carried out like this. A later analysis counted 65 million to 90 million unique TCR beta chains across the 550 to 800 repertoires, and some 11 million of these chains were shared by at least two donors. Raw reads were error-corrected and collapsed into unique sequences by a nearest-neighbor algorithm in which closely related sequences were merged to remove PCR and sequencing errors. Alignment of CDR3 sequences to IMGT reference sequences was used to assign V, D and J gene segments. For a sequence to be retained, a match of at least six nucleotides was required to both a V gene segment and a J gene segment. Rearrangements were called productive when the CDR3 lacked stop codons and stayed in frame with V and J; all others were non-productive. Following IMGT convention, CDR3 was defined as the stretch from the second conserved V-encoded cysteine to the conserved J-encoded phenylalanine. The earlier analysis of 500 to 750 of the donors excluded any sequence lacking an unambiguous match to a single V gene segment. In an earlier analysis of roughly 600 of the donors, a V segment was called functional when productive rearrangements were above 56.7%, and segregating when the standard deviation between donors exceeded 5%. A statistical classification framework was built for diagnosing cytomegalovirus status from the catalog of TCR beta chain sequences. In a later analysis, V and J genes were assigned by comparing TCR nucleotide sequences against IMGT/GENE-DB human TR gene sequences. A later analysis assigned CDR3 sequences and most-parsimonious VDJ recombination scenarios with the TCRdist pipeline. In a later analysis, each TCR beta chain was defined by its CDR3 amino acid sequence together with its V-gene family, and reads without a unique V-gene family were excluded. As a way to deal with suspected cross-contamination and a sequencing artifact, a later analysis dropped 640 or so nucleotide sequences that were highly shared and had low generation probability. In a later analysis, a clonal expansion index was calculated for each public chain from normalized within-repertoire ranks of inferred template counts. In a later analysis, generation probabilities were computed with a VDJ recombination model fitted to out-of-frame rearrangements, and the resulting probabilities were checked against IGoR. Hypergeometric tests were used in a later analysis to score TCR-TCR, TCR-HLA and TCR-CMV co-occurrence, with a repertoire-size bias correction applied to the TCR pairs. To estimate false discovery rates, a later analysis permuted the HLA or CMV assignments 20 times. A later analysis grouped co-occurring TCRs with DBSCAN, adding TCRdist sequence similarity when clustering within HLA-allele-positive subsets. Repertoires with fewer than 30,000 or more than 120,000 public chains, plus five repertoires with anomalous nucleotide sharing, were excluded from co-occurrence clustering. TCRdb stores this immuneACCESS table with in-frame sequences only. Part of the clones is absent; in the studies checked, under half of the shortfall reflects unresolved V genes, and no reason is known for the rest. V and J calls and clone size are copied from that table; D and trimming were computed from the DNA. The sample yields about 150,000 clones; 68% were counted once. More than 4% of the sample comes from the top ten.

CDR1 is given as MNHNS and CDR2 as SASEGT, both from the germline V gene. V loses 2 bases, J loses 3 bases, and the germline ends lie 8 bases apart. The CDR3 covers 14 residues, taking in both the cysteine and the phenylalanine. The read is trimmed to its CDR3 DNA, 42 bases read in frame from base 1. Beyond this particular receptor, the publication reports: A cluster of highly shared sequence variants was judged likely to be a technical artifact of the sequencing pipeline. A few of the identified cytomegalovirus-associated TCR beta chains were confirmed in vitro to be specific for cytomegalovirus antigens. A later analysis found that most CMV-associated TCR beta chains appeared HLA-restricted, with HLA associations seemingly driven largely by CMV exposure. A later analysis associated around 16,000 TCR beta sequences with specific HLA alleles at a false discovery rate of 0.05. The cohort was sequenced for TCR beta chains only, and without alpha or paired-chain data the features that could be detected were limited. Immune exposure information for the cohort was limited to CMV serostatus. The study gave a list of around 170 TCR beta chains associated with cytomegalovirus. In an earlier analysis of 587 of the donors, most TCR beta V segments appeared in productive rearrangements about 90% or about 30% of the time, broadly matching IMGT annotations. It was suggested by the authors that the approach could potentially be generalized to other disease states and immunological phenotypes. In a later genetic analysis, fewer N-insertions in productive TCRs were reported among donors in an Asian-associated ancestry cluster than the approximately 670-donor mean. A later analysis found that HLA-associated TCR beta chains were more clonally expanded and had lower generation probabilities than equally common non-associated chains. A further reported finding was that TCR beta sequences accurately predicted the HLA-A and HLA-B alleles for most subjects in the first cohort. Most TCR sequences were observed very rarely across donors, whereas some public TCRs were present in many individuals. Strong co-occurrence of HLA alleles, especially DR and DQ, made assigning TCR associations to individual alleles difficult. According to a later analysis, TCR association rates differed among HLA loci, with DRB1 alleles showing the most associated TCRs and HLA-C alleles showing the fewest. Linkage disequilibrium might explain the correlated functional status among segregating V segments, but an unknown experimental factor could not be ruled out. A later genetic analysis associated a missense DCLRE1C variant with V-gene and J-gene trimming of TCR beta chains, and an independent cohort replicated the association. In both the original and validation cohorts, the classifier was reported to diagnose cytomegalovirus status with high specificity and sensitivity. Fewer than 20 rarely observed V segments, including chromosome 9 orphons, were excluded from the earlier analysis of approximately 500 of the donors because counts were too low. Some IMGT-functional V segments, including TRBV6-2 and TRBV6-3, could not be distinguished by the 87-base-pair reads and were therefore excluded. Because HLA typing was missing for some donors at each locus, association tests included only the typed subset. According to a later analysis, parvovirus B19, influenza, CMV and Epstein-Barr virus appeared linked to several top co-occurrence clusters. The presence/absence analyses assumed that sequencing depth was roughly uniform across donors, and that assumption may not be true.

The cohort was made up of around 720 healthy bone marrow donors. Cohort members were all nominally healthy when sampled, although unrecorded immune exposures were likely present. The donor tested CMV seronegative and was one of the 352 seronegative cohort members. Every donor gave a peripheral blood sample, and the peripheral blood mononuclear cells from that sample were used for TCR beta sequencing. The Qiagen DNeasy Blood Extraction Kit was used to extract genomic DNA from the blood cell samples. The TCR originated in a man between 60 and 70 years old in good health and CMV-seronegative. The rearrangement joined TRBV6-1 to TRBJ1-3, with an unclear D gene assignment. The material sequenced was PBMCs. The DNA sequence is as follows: TGTGCCAGCAGTGAACGGGATGATGGAAACACCATATATTTT. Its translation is CASSERDDGNTIYF.